This T cell receptor beta chain stems from a study of T cells in Graves' hyperthyroidism and ophthalmopathy. Looked up from germline, CDR1 is SQVTM and CDR2 is ANQGSEA. The germline V and J ends were trimmed by 7 bases and 1 base, with 10 bases remaining between them. This CDR3 region has 12 residues. Under 3 months was the duration of disease in ophthalmopathy patients, who also had a Clinical Activity Score of at least 3 and a NOSPECS grade of at least 4. Reasons for excluding patients were uncontrolled infection, other autoimmune disease, pregnancy or lactation. Study-level findings and limits: Ophthalmopathy was identified by the model a median around 5.9 months ahead of onset.

Researchers took RNA transcripts and amplified the TCR beta CDR3 regions from them. Primed by the HTBI set, a first-round RT-PCR was run on the TCR CDR3. TCRdb fed the multiplex PCR reads into MiXCR, producing one record per CDR3 protein. This sample carries hundreds of thousands of distinct CDR3 sequences, more than 15% of them seen once, and the ten largest clones take under 20%. This clonotype was picked up a small number of times. As yet, its antigen is unknown. V and J are TRBV29-1 and TRBJ1-1; D call uncertain. The sequence came from a young woman with Graves' ophthalmopathy. Sequencing was performed on blood. CDR3 nucleotides: TGCAGCGCAATATTGGGGAACACTGAAGCTTTCTTT. It specifies CSAILGNTEAFF.